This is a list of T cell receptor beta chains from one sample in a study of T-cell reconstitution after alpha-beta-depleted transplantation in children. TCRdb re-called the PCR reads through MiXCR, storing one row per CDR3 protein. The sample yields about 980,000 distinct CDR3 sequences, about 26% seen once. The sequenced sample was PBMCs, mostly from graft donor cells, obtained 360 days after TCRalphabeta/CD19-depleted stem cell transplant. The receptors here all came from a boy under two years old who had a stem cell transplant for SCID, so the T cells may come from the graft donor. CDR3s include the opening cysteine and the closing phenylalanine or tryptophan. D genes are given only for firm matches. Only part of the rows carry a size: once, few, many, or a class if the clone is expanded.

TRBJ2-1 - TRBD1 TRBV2 CASNGRQGNNEQFF TGTGCCAGCAATGGCCGACAGGGTAACAATGAGCAGTTCTTC
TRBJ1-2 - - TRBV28 CASSPQSNYGYTF TGTGCCAGCAGTCCTCAGAGCAACTATGGCTACACCTTC
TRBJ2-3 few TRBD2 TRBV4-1 CASSHWTSGGAADTQYF TGCGCCAGCAGCCACTGGACTAGCGGGGGGGCAGCAGATACGCAGTATTTT
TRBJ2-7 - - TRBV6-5 CASSANLEGQYF TGTGCCAGCTCCGCGAACCTGGAAGGGCAGTACTTC
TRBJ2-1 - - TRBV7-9 CASSPQGSGEHNEQFF TGTGCCAGCAGCCCTCAAGGGTCCGGGGAGCACAATGAGCAGTTCTTC
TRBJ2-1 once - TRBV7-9 CAISHGLPYNEQFF TGTGCCATCAGCCACGGACTACCCTACAATGAGCAGTTCTTC
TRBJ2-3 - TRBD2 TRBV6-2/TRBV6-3 CASSRHGLAGGPTDTQYF TGTGCCAGCAGTCGCCACGGACTAGCGGGGGGGCCGACAGATACGCAGTATTTT
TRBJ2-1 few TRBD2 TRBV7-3 CASSETSGGASEQFF TGTGCCAGCAGCGAAACTAGCGGGGGGGCAAGTGAGCAGTTCTTC
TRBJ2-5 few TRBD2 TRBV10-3 CAISSGGGKETQYF TGTGCCATCAGCAGCGGGGGGGGAAAAGAGACCCAGTACTTC
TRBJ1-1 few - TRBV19 CASRGGETNTEAFF TGTGCCAGTAGGGGGGGCGAAACGAACACTGAAGCTTTCTTT
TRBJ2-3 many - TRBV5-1 CASSLRDSTDTQYF TGCGCCAGCAGCTTGAGGGACAGCACAGATACGCAGTATTTT
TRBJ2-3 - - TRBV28 CASSLIGGRTDTQYF TGTGCCAGCAGTTTAATCGGGGGGCGTACAGATACGCAGTATTTT
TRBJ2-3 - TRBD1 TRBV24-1 CATSDTRGQGNTDTQYF TGTGCCACCAGTGATACGAGGGGACAGGGGAATACAGATACGCAGTATTTT
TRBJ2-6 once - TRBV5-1 CASSLVPGAAGANVLTF TGCGCCAGCAGCTTGGTTCCGGGGGCTGCTGGGGCCAACGTCCTGACTTTC
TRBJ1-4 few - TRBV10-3 CAISESRFVGEKLFF TGTGCCATCAGTGAGTCGAGGTTTGTTGGCGAAAAACTGTTTTTT
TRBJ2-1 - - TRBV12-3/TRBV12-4 CASSFSGNHNEQFF TGTGCCAGCAGCTTCTCAGGGAACCACAATGAGCAGTTCTTC
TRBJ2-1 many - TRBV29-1 CSVDVGELNEQFF TGCAGCGTTGACGTCGGGGAGCTCAATGAGCAGTTCTTC
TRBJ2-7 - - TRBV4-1 CASSQDWLGSYEQYF TGCGCCAGCAGCCAAGATTGGCTAGGATCCTACGAGCAGTACTTC